The present TCR beta chain was sequenced within a study of lymphopenia after photon versus proton radiotherapy. This CDR3 comprises 21 residues. The germline V gene encodes CDR1 MNHEY and CDR2 SMNVEV (reference sequence). Unmatched junction bases numbered 17, after V lost 4 bases and J lost 4 bases. Sequencing used immunoSEQ multiplex PCR; TCRdb keeps in-frame clones, though not all of them. The data show just over 40,000 clones, just over 85% seen once. Details on this clone: Its antigen remains unidentified.

Study observations and caveats: After lymphocyte nadir, photon-treated repertoires showed oligoclonal expansion, especially CD8+ Temra. In patients who died, overall survival fell as post-nadir TCR diversity dropped more.

The TCR comes from a woman in her seventies with pancreatic cancer. Some clones in this sample may be carry-over from other donors' samples. This specimen consisted of peripheral blood, obtained from a patient treated with proton-based radiotherapy. The chain uses TRBV27 and TRBJ2-2, with 14 bases identical to TRBD2. The CDR3 reads CASSYYSPGLAGDPSTGELFF. The CDR3 DNA sequence: TGTGCCAGCAGTTATTACTCACCGGGACTAGCGGGAGATCCGAGCACCGGGGAGCTGTTTTTT.